This section outlines one T cell receptor beta chain sequence together with its context. Its matching antigen is unknown. These data are taken from a study of T cell repertoires and HLA-DP antigens. The germline CDR1 and CDR2 sequences are MNHEY and SMNVEV (reference sequence). This CDR3 spans 16 amino acids. After removal of 6 bases from V and 3 bases from J, the junction contained 9 bases not matched to a gene. Sequencing was performed with immunoSEQ multiplex PCR; in TCRdb, only in-frame clones are kept and a portion is missing. Of about 73,000 clones listed, around four fifths were seen once; the top ten hold roughly 1.6%.

This receptor was taken from a man between 60 and 75 years old in good health and CMV-seronegative. The sample consisted of CD4+ T cells from PBMCs. V gene TRBV27 combines with J gene TRBJ1-3; TRBD1 matches 9 bases. DNA for the CDR3: TGTGCCAGCAGCACCGGGACAGGGTTTTTTGGAAACACCATATATTTT. Amino acids: CASSTGTGFFGNTIYF.